The clone carrying this T cell receptor (beta chain) has only one observation. The sample is drawn from a study of control samples from healthy donors and cancer patients. Measured with immunoSEQ multiplex PCR; TCRdb has only the in-frame clones, and not every one. The sample carries roughly 170,000 clones, 93% recorded once. This TCR was sampled from an older woman in good health. Specimen: blood.

The CDR3 region is CASSSGTGGLYGYTF. CDR3 coding DNA: TGCGCCAGCAGCTCAGGGACAGGGGGGTTATATGGCTACACCTTC. The J gene is TRBJ1-2, the V gene TRBV5-1; TRBD1 aligns across 11 bases. Unmatched junction bases numbered 6, after V lost 3 bases and J lost 5 bases. Per the germline V gene, CDR1 is SGHRS and CDR2 is YFSETQ. The CDR3 sequence is 15 residues long.